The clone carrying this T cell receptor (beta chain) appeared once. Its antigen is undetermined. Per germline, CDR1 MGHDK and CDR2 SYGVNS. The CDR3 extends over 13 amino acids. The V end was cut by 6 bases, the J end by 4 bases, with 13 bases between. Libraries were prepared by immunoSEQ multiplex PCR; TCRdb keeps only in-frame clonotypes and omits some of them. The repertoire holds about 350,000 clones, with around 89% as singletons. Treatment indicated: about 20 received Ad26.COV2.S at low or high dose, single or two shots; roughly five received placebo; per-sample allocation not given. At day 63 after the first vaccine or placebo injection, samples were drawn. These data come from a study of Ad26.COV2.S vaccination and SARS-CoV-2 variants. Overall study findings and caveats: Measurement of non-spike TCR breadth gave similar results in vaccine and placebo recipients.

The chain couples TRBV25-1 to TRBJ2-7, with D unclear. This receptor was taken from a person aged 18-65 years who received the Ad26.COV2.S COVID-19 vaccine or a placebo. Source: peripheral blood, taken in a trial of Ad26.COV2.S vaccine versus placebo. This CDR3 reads CASSEAVGYEQYF. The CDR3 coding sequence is TGTGCCAGCAGCGAGGCGGTGGGATACGAGCAGTACTTC.